Listed here is a single T cell receptor (beta chain). Its antigen is not known. This sample was included in a study of cytomegalovirus exposure and HLA in healthy donors. Study conclusions and caveats: In a later analysis, CMV-associated beta chains were mostly HLA-associated, it appeared. A later analysis revealed that TCR association rates differed between HLA loci, peaking at DRB1 and bottoming out at HLA-C. Overall, roughly 150 TCR beta chains were annotated as cytomegalovirus-associated.

Healthy bone marrow donors made up the cohort. The primer mix had 60 Vbeta and 13 Jbeta primers. The repertoire was sequenced with immunoSEQ multiplex PCR; TCRdb's copy has only in-frame clones and lacks some. The sample has about 150,000 clones; over 60% are singletons. This TCR was sampled from a woman under 30 in good health and CMV-seronegative. The sequenced sample consisted of PBMCs.

The CDR3 nucleotides read TGCAGTGCTAGAGATCGGACTGAAGCTTTCTTT. Its translation: CSARDRTEAFF. The V gene is TRBV20-1, the J gene TRBJ1-1; no reliable D call. The germline CDR1 and CDR2 sequences are DFQATT and SNEGSKA (reference sequence). V gave up 0 bases and J gave up 5 bases, with 4 bases separating them. CDR3 length: 11 amino acids.